This TCR beta chain was observed in a study of T cells after yellow fever vaccination. The study, taken as a whole, reports: From the bulk population, abundant clonotypes could contaminate and appear within FACS-sorted repertoires.

TCR cDNA, made by 5'RACE template switching, carried an added universal primer site and UMIs. TCRdb redid the calling of the 5' RACE reads with MiXCR, one entry per CDR3 protein. The data contain around 310,000 distinct CDR3 sequences, around 4.5% of them singletons. For this clonotype: Its antigen is unidentified.

The CDR3 covers 15 residues. V lost 1 base and J 5 bases, leaving 13 bases between the germline ends. V gene TRBV12-3 or TRBV12-4 combines with J gene TRBJ2-3, with D perhaps TRBD1 (6 bases). The source is a man aged 18 to 29 who received the YFV17D yellow fever vaccine. The material sequenced was PBMCs, taken 15 days after the yellow fever booster vaccination. The CDR3 reads CASSLGGLGLDTQYF. The CDR3 DNA reads as TGTGCCAGCAGTTTAGGGGGGCTTGGGCTAGATACGCAGTATTTT.